This record looks at one T cell receptor beta chain sequence and its context. The antigen remains undetermined. The data are from a study of T-cell memory formation after mild COVID-19. Looking at the study overall: Clusters were largely donor specific. Overall study results and limits: Cross-reactive memory appears to have joined, as suggested by some responding clones showing up in pre-infection memory. Whether day 37 second-wave clones are SARS-CoV-2-specific was not confirmed.

The CDR3 has 11 amino acids. With 9 bases removed from V and 4 bases from J, the gap between germline ends came to 7 bases. Germline CDR1 is MRHNA and CDR2 is SNTAGT. Constant-segment primers served in 5'RACE that generated TCR alpha and TCR beta cDNA libraries bearing sample barcodes and UMIs. TCRdb reprocessed the 5' RACE reads via MiXCR and lists one record per CDR3 protein. The sample records about half a million distinct CDR3 sequences, 15% to 20% being singletons. The sequenced sample consisted of PBMCs or a T cell subset sorted from them (not recorded which). V is TRBV6-4 and J is TRBJ2-1; TRBD1 is a possible D gene (5 bases). The receptor was derived from an adult woman who had mild COVID-19 (a few samples of this study predate the infection). Cell type and time point are not known. The CDR3: CARTDYNEQFF. DNA of the CDR3: TGTGCCAGGACAGATTACAATGAGCAGTTCTTC.